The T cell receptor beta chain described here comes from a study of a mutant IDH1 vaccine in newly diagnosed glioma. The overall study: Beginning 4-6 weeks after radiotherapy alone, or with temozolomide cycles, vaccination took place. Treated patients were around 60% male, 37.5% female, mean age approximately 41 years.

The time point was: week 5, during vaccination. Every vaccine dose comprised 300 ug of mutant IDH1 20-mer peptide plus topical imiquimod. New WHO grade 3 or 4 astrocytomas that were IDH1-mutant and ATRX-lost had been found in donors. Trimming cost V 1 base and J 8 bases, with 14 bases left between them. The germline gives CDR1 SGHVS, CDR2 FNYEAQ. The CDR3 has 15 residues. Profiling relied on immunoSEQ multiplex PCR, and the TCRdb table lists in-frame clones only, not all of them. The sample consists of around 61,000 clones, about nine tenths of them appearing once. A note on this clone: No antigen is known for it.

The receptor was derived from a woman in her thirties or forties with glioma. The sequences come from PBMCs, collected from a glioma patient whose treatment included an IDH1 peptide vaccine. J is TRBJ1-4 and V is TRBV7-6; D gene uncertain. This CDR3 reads CASSLVPDGKEKLFF. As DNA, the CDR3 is TGTGCCAGCAGCTTAGTTCCGGACGGAAAGGAAAAACTGTTTTTT.